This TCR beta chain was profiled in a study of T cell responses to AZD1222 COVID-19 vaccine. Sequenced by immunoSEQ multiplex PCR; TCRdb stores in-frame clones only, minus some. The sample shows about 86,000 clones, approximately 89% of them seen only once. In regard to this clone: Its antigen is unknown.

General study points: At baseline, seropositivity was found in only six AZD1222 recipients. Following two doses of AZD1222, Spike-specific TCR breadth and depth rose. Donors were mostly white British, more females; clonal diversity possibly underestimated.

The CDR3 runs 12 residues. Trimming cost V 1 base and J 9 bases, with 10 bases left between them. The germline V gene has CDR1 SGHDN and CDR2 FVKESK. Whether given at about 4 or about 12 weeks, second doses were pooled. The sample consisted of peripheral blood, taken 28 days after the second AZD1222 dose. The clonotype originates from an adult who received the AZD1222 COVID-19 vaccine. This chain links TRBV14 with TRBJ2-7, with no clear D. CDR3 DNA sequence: TGTGCCAGCAGCCAAGTTCCCGCCAGGCAGTACTTC. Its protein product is CASSQVPARQYF.